These 23 T cell receptor beta chains share one sample of origin, sequenced in a study of blood T cells in healthy people across ages. A second PCR of roughly 7 to 11 cycles used a sample-barcoded 5' primer and a J-beta primer mix. In TCRdb, the 5' RACE reads were re-called with MiXCR into one record per CDR3 protein. The sample yields hundreds of thousands of distinct CDR3 sequences, under 30% seen once. Sequencing used blood. The receptors were sampled from a woman of 80 years or more in good health.

This sequence joins TRBV12-3 or TRBV12-4 and TRBJ2-3; 7 positions agree with TRBD2. This CDR3 region has 15 residues. Losses at the gene ends were 3 bases for V and 4 bases for J; bases not matched to a gene: 7. CDR3 in DNA: TGTGCCAGCAGTTTGGGGGGGGTGAGGTCAGATACGCAGTATTTT. Amino acid sequence: CASSLGGVRSDTQYF.

The rearrangement uses TRBV27 and TRBJ1-2; D is ambiguous. Trimming cost V 6 bases and J 5 bases, with 13 bases left between them. The V gene's germline CDR1 is MNHEY and CDR2 SMNVEV (reference sequence). The CDR3 sequence is 13 residues long. This chain's CDR3 is CASSPMKSYGYTF. The CDR3 coding sequence is TGTGCCAGCAGCCCCATGAAGAGTTATGGCTACACCTTC.

This clonotype was seen only a few times. CDR3 DNA: TGTGCCTGGAGAGAATCTGGCTACACCTTC. The encoded protein is CAWRESGYTF. The chain links TRBV30 to TRBJ1-2; D uncertain. The CDR3 contains 10 residues. Trimming removed 3 bases at V and 7 bases at J, with 6 bases between. Looked up from germline, CDR1 is GTSNPN and CDR2 is SVGIG (reference sequence). The full variable domain, its missing parts supplied by reference TRBV30 and TRBJ1-2, is SQTIHQWPATLVQPVGSPLSLECTVEGTSNPNLYWYRQAAGRGLQLLFYSVGIGQISSEVPQNLSASRPQDRQFILSSKKLLLSDSGFYLCAWRESGYTFGSGTRLTVV.

J is TRBJ2-3 and V is TRBV7-2; D is unresolved. The CDR3 loop spans 16 amino acids. Germline CDR1 is SGHTA and CDR2 is FQGNSA. Trimming pared 2 bases from V and 4 bases from J, leaving 16 bases between. The CDR3 nucleotides are TGTGCCAGCAGCTTACGTACTCAATCGAGATCAGATACGCAGTATTTT. As protein: CASSLRTQSRSDTQYF.

This clonotype was seen at least ten times. The chain uses TRBV20-1 and TRBJ2-5; 11 positions agree with TRBD2. The CDR3 spans 16 residues. Trimming at V came to 5 bases and at J to 5 bases, leaving 13 bases not matched to a gene. Per germline, CDR1 DFQATT and CDR2 SNEGSKA (reference sequence). The CDR3 region has the DNA TGCAGTGCTTTCCTAGCGGGGGGCTACGGGAGGGAGACCCAGTACTTC. This translates into CSAFLAGGYGRETQYF.

V gene TRBV15 combines with J gene TRBJ1-1; D unresolved. Germline CDR1 reads LNHNV; CDR2 reads YYDKDF (reference sequence). Between the trimmed V and J ends, which lost 0 bases and 5 bases, there was a span of 7 bases. The CDR3 has 13 residues. The CDR3 DNA sequence: TGTGCCACCAGCAGAGACGGAGGGACTGAAGCTTTCTTT. The encoded protein is CATSRDGGTEAFF.

This clonotype has a count of ten or more. This chain connects TRBV5-6 to TRBJ1-5, with D possibly TRBD1 on 6 matching bases. Germline values: CDR1 SGHDT, CDR2 YYEEEE. V was cut by 5 bases and J by 2 bases, with 14 bases left in between. This CDR3 is 15 amino acids long. In nucleotides, the CDR3 is TGTGCCAGCAGTCTGAAGGGGGGCGGCAATCAGCCCCAGCATTTT. Protein sequence: CASSLKGGGNQPQHF.

Concerning this clonotype itself: A much larger clone is a single base away; this may be a read error. The chain combines TRBV6-2 or TRBV6-3 with TRBJ2-5; 9 bases fit TRBD2. This CDR3 comprises 12 residues. Trimming took 5 bases from V and 11 from J; bases not matched to a gene: 6. The V gene's germline CDR1 is MNHEY and CDR2 SVGEGT. CDR3 nucleotide sequence: TGTGCCAGCAGTGGGACTAGCACTGAGCAGTACTTC. It specifies CASSGTSTEQYF.

This clonotype appeared a single time. The chain joins TRBV12-3 or TRBV12-4 to TRBJ1-1; a weak D match, TRBD1 (5 bases). V was trimmed by 6 bases and J by 1 base, leaving 18 bases between them. There are 16 residues in the CDR3. CDR3: CASSPREGRWNTEAFF. The DNA for the CDR3 is TGTGCCAGCAGCCCGCGGGAGGGGAGATGGAACACTGAAGCTTTCTTT.

Turning to this clonotype: One end of the junction is discordant with germline, which a read error may explain. J is TRBJ2-3 and V is TRBV29-1; 10 positions agree with TRBD2. The CDR3 runs to 15 residues. Looked up from germline, CDR1 is SQVTM and CDR2 is ANQGSEA. The CDR3 is CSAEPSGSRADTQYF. CDR3 bases: TGCAGCGCTGAACCTAGCGGGAGCAGGGCAGATACGCAGTATTTT.

This clonotype was seen more than once but under ten times. The chain carries TRBV7-9 and TRBJ1-1; 7 bases map to TRBD1. The trim removed 4 bases at V and 8 bases at J, leaving 4 bases unmatched. The CDR3 totals 12 residues. Germline lookup yields CDR1 SEHNR and CDR2 FQNEAQ (reference sequence). CDR3 DNA: TGTGCCAGCAGCTACCTACAGGGGGAAGCTTTCTTT. It codes for CASSYLQGEAFF.

A note on this clonotype: This may arise from a read error, as a much more abundant clone is one base away. The chain is built from TRBV4-3 and TRBJ2-5; possible D gene TRBD1, 5 bases. V lost 1 base, J lost 11 bases, and 20 bases lay in between. The CDR3 loop spans 15 amino acids. CDR1 and CDR2 from the germline V gene are LGHNA and YSLEER. CDR3 in amino acids: CASSQVEQAYNEQYF. The CDR3 DNA sequence: TGCGCCAGCAGCCAAGTTGAACAGGCCTACAATGAGCAGTACTTC.

This clonotype was seen a few times. A read error is possible here, since a much larger clone lies one base away. This chain links TRBV20-1 with TRBJ2-5, with TRBD1 as a possible D gene (6 bases). There are 12 residues in the CDR3. V was cut by 8 bases and J by 11 bases, with 21 bases left in between. Germline-derived CDR1 and CDR2 are DFQATT and SNEGSKA (reference sequence). The CDR3 loop is CSTTDRLNEQYF. As DNA, the CDR3 is TGCAGTACAACCGACAGGTTAAATGAGCAGTACTTC.

The rearrangement links TRBV11-2 to TRBJ1-4, with D perhaps matching TRBD1 (6 bases). V lost 4 bases and J 8 bases, leaving 17 bases between the germline ends. The CDR3 extends over 15 amino acids. The V gene's germline CDR1 is SGHAT and CDR2 FQNNGV. Written as DNA, the CDR3 is TGTGCCAGCAGCTCTCTCACAGGGCGGGGCGAAAAACTGTTTTTT. Its protein is CASSSLTGRGEKLFF.

The chain joins TRBV21-1 to TRBJ1-5. TRBV21-1 is a pseudogene locus. The CDR3 is 16 residues long. CDR3 protein: CASSCSGRAGVQPQHF. CDR3 coding DNA: TGTGCCAGCAGCTGCTCCGGGAGGGCGGGGGTTCAGCCCCAGCATTTT.

Comment on this clonotype: One base away lies a much larger clone, so this may be a sequencing read error. The rearrangement links TRBV12-3 or TRBV12-4 to TRBJ2-3; 7 bases map to TRBD2. Trimming took 5 bases from V and 4 from J; bases not matched to a gene: 6. This CDR3 has 14 amino acids. CDR3 region: CASSAGEGADTQYF. CDR3 nucleotides: TGTGCCAGCAGTGCGGGGGAAGGCGCAGATACGCAGTATTTT.

This clonotype was seen ten or more times. This chain connects TRBV9 to TRBJ2-7; a weak D match, TRBD2 (7 bases). Trimming stripped 4 bases from V and 4 bases from J, with 15 bases between. Germline values: CDR1 SGDLS, CDR2 YYNGEE. The CDR3 is 14 amino acids. The CDR3 coding sequence is TGTGCCAGCAGCCCGGGGGGCGGATCTTACGAGCAGTACTTC. This codes for CASSPGGGSYEQYF.

Concerning this clonotype itself: At one boundary the junction diverges from the germline segment, which might be a read error. In DNA, the CDR3 is TGCAGAGCTAGTCAGGGTACGAGGCTTCAGCCCCAGCATTTT. This gives the protein CRASQGTRLQPQHF. This rearrangement joins TRBV20-1 to TRBJ1-5; D may be TRBD1 (5 bases). The CDR3 runs 14 residues. Germline V lookup: CDR1 DFQATT, CDR2 SNEGSKA (reference sequence).

Comment on this clonotype: Compared with germline, one end of the junction differs, possibly owing to a read error. This sequence joins TRBV10-3 and TRBJ1-2, with D unresolved. Germline CDR1 is ENHRY and CDR2 is SYGVKD. This CDR3 contains 13 residues. The CDR3 is CAVSQHDNYGYTF. In DNA form, the CDR3 reads TGTGCCGTCAGTCAGCACGATAACTATGGCTACACCTTC.

This clonotype has ten or more counts. The chain combines TRBV7-6 with TRBJ2-7, with a tentative D call TRBD2 (7 bases). The CDR3 runs to 16 residues. V was trimmed by 0 bases and J by 0 bases, leaving 12 bases between them. Germline assignment: CDR1 SGHVS and CDR2 FNYEAQ. The CDR3 bases are TGTGCCAGCAGCTTAGCGGGGGGGGACACCTCCTACGAGCAGTACTTC. This codes for CASSLAGGDTSYEQYF.

In the case of this clonotype: A much larger clone lies a single base off, so this may be a read error. This chain connects TRBV9 to TRBJ2-5; D unresolved. CDR3 length equals 17 residues. Germline V gene data show CDR1 as SGDLS and CDR2 as YYNGEE. V lost 2 bases and J lost 11, with 28 bases in between. CDR3 nucleotides: TGTGCCAGCAGCGTGCTAGGTCTAAGAGTTCCAATCAATGAGCAGTACTTC. Its translation: CASSVLGLRVPINEQYF.

In its sample, this clonotype was seen a few times. Just one base apart from a much larger clone, this may be a read error. The CDR3 spells CARRTGKSTEAFF. Here the CDR3 DNA reads TGTGCCAGGCGGACAGGGAAAAGCACTGAAGCTTTCTTT. The rearrangement uses TRBV27 and TRBJ1-1; 8 nucleotides agree with TRBD1. V shed 9 bases and J 4 bases; nucleotides not matched to a gene: 7. CDR3 size: 13 residues. Germline V gene sequence: CDR1 MNHEY, CDR2 SMNVEV (reference sequence).

This rearrangement joins TRBV29-1 to TRBJ2-1; 14 nucleotides agree with TRBD2. Germline CDR1 and CDR2: SQVTM and ANQGSEA. The J segment lost 9 bases and the V segment lost 4 bases, leaving 8 bases of the junction unmatched. The CDR3 contains 15 residues. CDR3 sequence: CSVAGGLAGGFEQFF. The CDR3 DNA sequence: TGCAGCGTTGCCGGAGGACTAGCGGGGGGTTTTGAGCAGTTCTTC.